This T cell receptor beta chain was obtained from a study of blood T cell repertoires in COVID-19. After removal of 7 bases from V and 7 bases from J, the junction contained 12 bases not matched to a gene. The germline V gene encodes CDR1 SQVTM and CDR2 ANQGSEA. This CDR3 is built from 14 residues. Per the original data handling: Reference gene primer amplification yielded estimated nucleated cell counts. Generated by immunoSEQ multiplex PCR, the TCRdb table keeps only in-frame clones and is missing some. V and J calls and clone size are those listed in that table; D and trimming were worked out from the DNA. The sample carries about 140,000 clones, 79% recorded once.

Sequences were obtained from peripheral blood. This TCR came from a man between 60 and 75 years old with acute or convalescent COVID-19. The rearrangement links TRBV29-1 to TRBJ2-2; TRBD2 aligns across 7 bases. The CDR3 spells CSALPGGEGGELFF. As DNA, the CDR3 is TGCAGCGCTCTCCCTGGGGGGGAGGGCGGGGAGCTGTTTTTT.